This T cell receptor (beta chain) was recovered during a study of blood T cell repertoires in COVID-19. Study context: Italy, Spain and the United States were the sources of the convalescent and acute COVID-19 samples.

The CDR3 runs 16 residues. Germline CDR1 LGHDT, CDR2 YNNKEL (reference sequence). With V trimmed by 6 bases and J by 7 bases, 15 bases remained unmatched. Participants were aged about 18 to 90 years from more than 20 US areas. Per the original data handling: Reference gene primers were amplified, and this amplification served to estimate nucleated cell counts. The data were produced by immunoSEQ multiplex PCR, yet TCRdb's version contains in-frame clones alone and is incomplete. D and trimming come from the DNA, and the V and J calls and clone size come from that table. The table records 130,000 to 150,000 clones, approximately 87% of them present only once.

V and J are TRBV3-1 (or the pseudogene TRBV3-2) and TRBJ2-1, with 7 positions matching TRBD2. This TCR derives from a woman aged 25 to 39 with acute COVID-19. The sample comprised PBMCs or T cells enriched from blood (not recorded which). Written as DNA, the CDR3 is TGTGCCAGCAGACAAAGGGGAGGAGGGAGGGCAAATGAGCAGTTCTTC. It yields the protein CASRQRGGGRANEQFF.